The 7 T cell receptor beta chains in this list originate from one sample, sequenced in a study of cytomegalovirus exposure and HLA in healthy donors. The PCR used 60 Vbeta and 13 Jbeta primers. Profiled with immunoSEQ multiplex PCR; TCRdb holds only in-frame clones, not every one. The repertoire holds about 120,000 clones, with under 90% as singletons. The sample comprised PBMCs. Every receptor here comes from a woman between 40 and 50 years old in good health and CMV-seronegative.

V usage is TRBV2 and J usage is TRBJ2-1; 13 nucleotides agree with TRBD2. There are 16 residues in the CDR3. V shed 5 bases and J 7 bases; nucleotides not matched to a gene: 8. Germline CDR1 is SNHLY and CDR2 is FYNNEI. The CDR3 DNA reads TGTGCCAGCAGTCTTAGACTAGCGGGGGGCGGGAATGAGCAGTTCTTC. Translated, it gives CASSLRLAGGGNEQFF.

The CDR3: CASSVSGGRYEQYF. The CDR3 region has the DNA TGTGCCAGCAGCGTTAGCGGGGGACGCTACGAGCAGTACTTC. The chain is built from TRBV7-8 and TRBJ2-7, with 9 positions matching TRBD2. The CDR3 totals 14 residues. The V and J ends lost 5 bases and 3 bases, in that order; junction bases with no gene match: 5. CDR1 is SGHVS and CDR2 is FQNEAQ in the germline V gene.

The chain is built from TRBV7-9 and TRBJ2-3; D is undetermined. Germline V CDR1 and CDR2: SEHNR, FQNEAQ (reference sequence). CDR3 length equals 13 residues. V lost 2 bases, J lost 8 bases, and 11 bases lay in between. In DNA form, the CDR3 reads TGTGCCAGCAGCTTACTTGCGGTTTTTACGCAGTATTTT. Its translation: CASSLLAVFTQYF.

The V and J genes are TRBV7-6 and TRBJ1-4; 10 bases line up with TRBD1. This CDR3 region has 15 residues. The trim removed 4 bases at V and 7 bases at J, leaving 6 bases unmatched. In germline, CDR1 is SGHVS, CDR2 FNYEAQ. CDR3 nucleotides: TGTGCCAGCAGCTCAGGGGGGACAGGGGCTGAAAAACTGTTTTTT. Translation: CASSSGGTGAEKLFF.

The J gene is TRBJ2-1, the V gene TRBV19, with TRBD2 identical over 15 bases. Losses at the gene ends were 4 bases for V and 9 bases for J; bases not matched to a gene: 16. Per germline, CDR1 LNHDA and CDR2 SQIVND (reference sequence). CDR3 length: 19 residues. The DNA for the CDR3 is TGTGCCAGTAGTAGTATAGCGGGACTAGCGGGAGGTCGGTTCCGTGAGCAGTTCTTC. It is translated as CASSSIAGLAGGRFREQFF. The entire variable domain, with the rest obtained from reference TRBV19 and TRBJ2-1, is as follows: DGGITQSPKYLFRKEGQNVTLSCEQNLNHDAMYWYRQDPGQGLRLIYYSQIVNDFQKGDIAEGYSVSREKKESFPLTVTSAQKNPTAFYLCASSSIAGLAGGRFREQFFGPGTRLTVL.

The rearrangement uses TRBV2 and TRBJ2-3; perhaps TRBD1 as D (6 bases). Germline V gene sequence: CDR1 SNHLY, CDR2 FYNNEI. This CDR3 spans 15 amino acids. Trimming took off 5 bases at V and 2 bases at J, with 14 bases between the two ends. The CDR3 spells CASSWTDSYTDTQYF. CDR3 nucleotide sequence: TGTGCCAGCAGTTGGACAGACTCTTACACAGATACGCAGTATTTT.

With respect to this clone: A read error is likely here: a far larger clone is one base away. The V call is TRBV6-1, the J call TRBJ2-7; no definite D call. Germline CDR1 MNHNS, CDR2 SASEGT. Trimming removed 3 bases from V and 0 bases from J, with 12 bases in between. This CDR3 region has 15 residues. CDR3 nucleotides: TGTGCCAGCAGTGATAGTCCGCGGATCTCCTACGAGCAGTACTTC. The encoded protein is CASSDSPRISYEQYF.